This TCR beta chain was recovered during a study of PD-1 blockade in classical Hodgkin lymphoma. Brentuximab vedotin exposure varied, and every patient relapsed after autologous stem cell transplantation. The CDR3 length is 15 residues. CDR1 is SGHVS, CDR2 FNYEAQ, per germline. V lost 0 bases and J 4 bases, leaving 12 bases between the germline ends. Sequencing was performed with immunoSEQ multiplex PCR; in TCRdb, only in-frame clones are kept and a portion is missing. The sample has some 23,000 clones, about four fifths seen once. This sample comprised peripheral blood mononuclear cells (PBMCs), obtained before the second cycle of nivolumab. This sequence originates from a human donor with classical Hodgkin lymphoma. The gene calls are TRBV7-6 and TRBJ2-5; a possible D gene is TRBD1 (5 bases). The CDR3 nucleotides are TGTGCCAGCAGCTTAGCAGGGGCCGGCCCAGAGACCCAGTACTTC. Encoded protein: CASSLAGAGPETQYF.